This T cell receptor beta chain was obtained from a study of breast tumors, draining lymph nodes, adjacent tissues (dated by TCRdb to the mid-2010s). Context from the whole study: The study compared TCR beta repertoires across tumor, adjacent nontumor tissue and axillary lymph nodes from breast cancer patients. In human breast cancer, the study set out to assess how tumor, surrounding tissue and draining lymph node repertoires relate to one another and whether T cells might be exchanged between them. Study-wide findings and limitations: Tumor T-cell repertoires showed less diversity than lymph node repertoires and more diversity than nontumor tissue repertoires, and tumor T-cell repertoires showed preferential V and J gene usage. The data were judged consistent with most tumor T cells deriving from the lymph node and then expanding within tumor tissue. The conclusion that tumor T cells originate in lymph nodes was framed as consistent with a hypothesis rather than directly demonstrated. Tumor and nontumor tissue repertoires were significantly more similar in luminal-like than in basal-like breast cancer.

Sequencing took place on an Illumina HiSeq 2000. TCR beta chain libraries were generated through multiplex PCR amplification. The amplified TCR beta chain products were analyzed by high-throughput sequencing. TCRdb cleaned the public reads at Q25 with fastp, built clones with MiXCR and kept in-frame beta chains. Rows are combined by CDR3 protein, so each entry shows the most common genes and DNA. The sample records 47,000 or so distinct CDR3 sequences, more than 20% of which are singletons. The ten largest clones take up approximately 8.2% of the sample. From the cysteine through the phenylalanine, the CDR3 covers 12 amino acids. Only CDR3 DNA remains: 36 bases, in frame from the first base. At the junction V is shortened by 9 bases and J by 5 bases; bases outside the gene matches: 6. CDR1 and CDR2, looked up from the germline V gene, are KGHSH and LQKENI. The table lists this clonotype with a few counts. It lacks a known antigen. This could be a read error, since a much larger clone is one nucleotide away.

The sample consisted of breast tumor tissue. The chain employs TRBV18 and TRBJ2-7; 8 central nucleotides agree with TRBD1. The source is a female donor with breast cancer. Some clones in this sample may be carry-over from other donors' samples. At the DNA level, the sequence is TGTGCCAGTCGACAGGGGAGCGACGAGCAGTACTTC. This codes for CASRQGSDEQYF. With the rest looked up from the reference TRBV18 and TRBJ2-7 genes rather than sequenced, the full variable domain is NAGVMQNPRHLVRRRGQEARLRCSPMKGHSHVYWYRQLPEEGLKFMVYLQKENIIDESGMPKERFSAEFPKEGPSILRIQQVVRGDSAAYFCASRQGSDEQYFGPGTRLTVT.